The T cell receptor (beta chain) under discussion was sequenced for a study of PD-1 blockade in classical Hodgkin lymphoma. Study information: Administration of nivolumab to patients was at 3 mg/kg intravenously every 2 weeks. Broader study findings: The study reported lower baseline TCR diversity in newly diagnosed patients than in healthy donors.

Comments on this clone: What it binds is unknown.

Each and every patient relapsed after autologous stem cell transplantation, and patients got differing brentuximab vedotin exposure. Looked up from germline, CDR1 is MNHNS and CDR2 is SASEGT. CDR3 size: 15 residues. V was shortened by 4 bases and J by 2 bases, with 14 bases between the two germline ends. Assay used: immunoSEQ multiplex PCR; TCRdb lists only in-frame clones, some missing. The sample yields around 19,000 clones, around 69% seen once. V gene TRBV6-1 combines with J gene TRBJ2-5; D possibly uses TRBD1 or TRBD2 (5 bases each). Sequencing was performed on peripheral blood mononuclear cells (PBMCs), taken before the second cycle of nivolumab. This receptor was identified in a human donor with classical Hodgkin lymphoma. In nucleotides, the CDR3 is TGTGCCAGCAGTGGACGGTGGGGACCACAAGAGACCCAGTACTTC. This sequence encodes CASSGRWGPQETQYF.